This T cell receptor (beta chain) was recovered during a study of T-cell memory formation after mild COVID-19. Study-wide background: The TCR clusters were mostly specific to one donor. Study results and limitations: Contracting CD4+ clones lay largely in CM and EM, with CD8+ ones residing in EMRA. Balance between CD4 and CD8 was seen in clones contracting day 15 to 85, and a CD4+ lean was seen in later expanders.

Remarks on this clonotype: Its cognate antigen is unknown.

UMIs and sample barcodes were carried by the TCR alpha and TCR beta cDNA libraries that 5'RACE produced using constant-segment primers. TCRdb used MiXCR to reprocess the 5' RACE reads, holding one entry per CDR3 protein. The sample includes 270,000 or so distinct CDR3 sequences, around 17% of them seen just once. Trimming shortened V by 0 bases and J by 3 bases, and 8 bases separated the two germline ends. Germline CDR1 reads SEHNR; CDR2 reads FQNEAQ (reference sequence). This CDR3 contains 14 residues. This TCR was recovered from a young man who had mild COVID-19 (a few samples of this study predate the infection). Cell type and time point are not known. The sample consisted of PBMCs or a T cell subset sorted from them (not recorded which). V gene TRBV7-9 combines with J gene TRBJ1-1, with a possible D match to TRBD1 (5 bases). The CDR3 region has the DNA TGTGCCAGCAGCTTAGCAGGGGTCTACACTGAAGCTTTCTTT. This translates into CASSLAGVYTEAFF.